The clone carrying this TCR beta chain was seen a single time. Its cognate antigen is unknown. The record originates from a study of T cell responses to AZD1222 COVID-19 vaccine. Per germline, CDR1 MNHEY and CDR2 SMNVEV (reference sequence). The CDR3 has 16 amino acids. V was cut by 4 bases and J by 3 bases, with 18 bases left in between. Overall study findings and caveats: Only a handful of individuals given AZD1222 were seropositive at baseline.

Using immunoSEQ multiplex PCR, the repertoire was profiled, and TCRdb retains in-frame clones only, with some absent. The sample consists of about 200,000 clones, roughly 92% of them appearing once. The J gene is TRBJ1-2, the V gene TRBV27, with D unresolved. The clonotype originates from an adult who received the AZD1222 COVID-19 vaccine. This specimen was peripheral blood, taken 28 days after the second AZD1222 dose. The CDR3 reads CASSSVEGTGYYGYTF. The CDR3 bases are TGTGCCAGCAGTTCCGTGGAGGGTACGGGCTACTATGGCTACACCTTC.